This TCR beta chain was recorded in a study of PD-1 blockade in classical Hodgkin lymphoma. Study details: Every 2 weeks, patients got 3 mg/kg intravenous nivolumab. Notes on the study in general: Partial responders and progressors had significantly lower baseline TCR diversity.

Specified time point: cycle 4 day 1 (C4D1), after 5 to 7 weeks of nivolumab. Each patient relapsed following autologous stem cell transplantation, and prior brentuximab vedotin exposure differed. Magnetic depletion of non-target cells from thawed PBMCs yielded purified CD8+ T cells. Trimming removed 1 base from V and 10 bases from J, with 8 bases in between. Germline V gene sequence: CDR1 MNHEY, CDR2 SMNVEV (reference sequence). The CDR3 covers 12 residues. This clone was seen only once. Its specificity is unknown. Clones were read by immunoSEQ multiplex PCR, and TCRdb kept only the in-frame ones, dropping some. The table has about 21,000 clones, around 89% seen once.

The receptor's source is a human donor with classical Hodgkin lymphoma. Material: CD8+ T cells from blood, obtained before the fourth cycle of nivolumab. This chain connects TRBV27 to TRBJ2-1; D is undetermined. The chain's CDR3 is CASSLLGGEQFF. CDR3 nucleotide sequence: TGTGCCAGCAGTTTATTGGGTGGGGAGCAGTTCTTC.